These 3 T cell receptor beta chains originate from one sample sequenced in a study of T-cell memory formation after mild COVID-19. One entry per CDR3 protein, called by TCRdb with MiXCR from the 5' RACE reads. The sample gives fewer than 500,000 distinct CDR3 sequences, 20% to 25% of which show up once; around 12% is in the top ten. Sequencing was done on a sample of PBMCs or a T cell subset sorted from them (not recorded which). Every receptor here comes from an adult woman who had mild COVID-19 (a few samples of this study predate the infection). Cell type and time point are not known.

J is TRBJ2-2 and V is TRBV2; D may match TRBD1 or TRBD2 (5 bases each). From germline, CDR1 is SNHLY and CDR2 FYNNEI. V was cut by 7 bases and J by 6 bases, with 18 bases left in between. This CDR3 region has 15 residues. This CDR3 reads CASKEEGVGPGELFF. DNA of the CDR3: TGTGCCAGCAAAGAGGAAGGGGTGGGACCCGGGGAGCTGTTTTTT.

This clonotype was picked up a small number of times. V and J are TRBV7-9 and TRBJ2-7; unclear D gene. CDR1 SEHNR and CDR2 FQNEAQ come from the germline V gene (reference sequence). The V end lost 4 bases, the J end lost 5 bases, and 9 bases lay between the germline ends. This CDR3 region has 12 residues. The CDR3 reads CASSSRLNEQYF. As DNA, the CDR3 is TGTGCCAGCAGCTCACGGCTGAACGAGCAGTACTTC.

V is TRBV12-3 or TRBV12-4 and J is TRBJ2-1, with 7 bases matching TRBD2. The CDR3 is 15 residues long. V lost 5 bases and J lost 8; bases outside the gene matches: 12. CDR3 nucleotide sequence: TGTGCCAGCAGTCCCCCCGGGGGGTATCGCCATGAGCAGTTCTTC. Residues: CASSPPGGYRHEQFF.